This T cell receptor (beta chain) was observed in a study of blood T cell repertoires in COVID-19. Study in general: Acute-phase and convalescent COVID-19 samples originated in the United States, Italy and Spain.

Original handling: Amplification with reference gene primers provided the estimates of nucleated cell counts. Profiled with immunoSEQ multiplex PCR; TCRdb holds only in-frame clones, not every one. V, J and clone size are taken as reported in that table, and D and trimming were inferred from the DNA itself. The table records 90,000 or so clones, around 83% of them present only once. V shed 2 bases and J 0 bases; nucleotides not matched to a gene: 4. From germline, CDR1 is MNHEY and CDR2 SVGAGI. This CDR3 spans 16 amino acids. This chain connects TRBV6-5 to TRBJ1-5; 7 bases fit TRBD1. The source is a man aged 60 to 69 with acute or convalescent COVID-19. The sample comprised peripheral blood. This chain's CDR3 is CASSYGGQYSNQPQHF. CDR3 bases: TGTGCCAGCAGTTACGGGGGACAGTATAGCAATCAGCCCCAGCATTTT.